The 18 T cell receptor beta chains below were found in one sample sequenced in a study of cytomegalovirus exposure and HLA in healthy donors. A multiplex PCR was run with 60 Vbeta primers and 13 Jbeta primers. The repertoire was sequenced with immunoSEQ multiplex PCR; TCRdb's copy has only in-frame clones and lacks some. The sample has about 120,000 clones, around 70% seen once; the top ten hold over 1.5%. Sequencing was done on a sample of PBMCs. These receptor sequences come from a woman younger than 35 in good health and CMV-seronegative.

In this sample, this clone turned up a few times. This chain joins TRBV5-1 and TRBJ2-7; D possibly corresponds to TRBD2 (7 bases). Trimming took 3 bases from V and 0 from J, leaving 19 bases between them. Germline CDR1 SGHRS, CDR2 YFSETQ. The CDR3 is 17 amino acids. CDR3 amino acids: CASSWGEGVLFSYEQYF. Here the CDR3 DNA reads TGCGCCAGCAGCTGGGGGGAGGGGGTCCTTTTCTCCTACGAGCAGTACTTC.

J is TRBJ2-7 and V is TRBV28, with D possibly being TRBD1 (5 bases). The CDR3 sequence is 14 residues long. V was shortened by 6 bases and J by 0 bases, with 12 bases between the two germline ends. Germline loops: CDR1 MDHEN, CDR2 SYDVKM. The CDR3 region is CASSAHRSSYEQYF. CDR3 nucleotide sequence: TGTGCCAGCAGCGCTCACAGGAGCTCCTACGAGCAGTACTTC.

The V and J genes are TRBV29-1 and TRBJ2-7; D unresolved. Trimming pared 6 bases from V and 4 bases from J, leaving 10 bases between. Looked up from germline, CDR1 is SQVTM and CDR2 is ANQGSEA. CDR3 length: 11 residues. CDR3 protein: CSVQTPYEQYF. As DNA, the CDR3 is TGCAGCGTCCAGACACCGTACGAGCAGTACTTC.

This chain joins TRBV25-1 and TRBJ2-7; 11 nucleotides agree with TRBD2. CDR1 and CDR2 (germline): MGHDK, SYGVNS. After removal of 6 bases from V and 3 bases from J, the junction contained 7 bases not matched to a gene. This CDR3 contains 15 residues. DNA of the CDR3: TGTGCCAGCAGACAAACAGGGACTAGCGGCTACGAGCAGTACTTC. The encoded protein is CASRQTGTSGYEQYF.

Of note for this clone: Other DNA sequences of this sample code for an identical CDR3. This chain connects TRBV5-1 to TRBJ1-1; unclear D gene. In germline, CDR1 is SGHRS, CDR2 YFSETQ. The CDR3 sequence is 14 residues long. V lost 0 bases and J lost 1, with 7 bases in between. Here the CDR3 DNA reads TGCGCCAGCAGCTTGGGTACAGCGAACACTGAAGCTTTCTTT. Protein: CASSLGTANTEAFF.

This chain uses TRBV5-1 with TRBJ1-3; 9 bases match TRBD1. CDR1 SGHRS and CDR2 YFSETQ come from the germline V gene. V shed 1 base, J shed 4 bases, and the junction held 9 bases outside the gene matches. CDR3 length equals 17 residues. In DNA, the CDR3 is TGCGCCAGCAGCTTGTCGGGACAGGGAGCGGGCGGAAACACCATATATTTT. Translated: CASSLSGQGAGGNTIYF.

This rearrangement joins TRBV5-1 to TRBJ1-1, with 12 bases lining up with TRBD1. The V gene's germline CDR1 is SGHRS and CDR2 YFSETQ. The CDR3 consists of 15 residues. The V gene end was trimmed by 1 base and the J gene end by 5 bases; junction bases not matched to a gene: 3. This CDR3 reads CASSLPGQGATEAFF. The CDR3 bases are TGCGCCAGCAGCTTGCCGGGACAGGGGGCAACTGAAGCTTTCTTT.

The V call is TRBV28, the J call TRBJ1-2; TRBD1 agrees at 7 bases. The CDR3 contains 14 residues. From germline, CDR1 is MDHEN and CDR2 SYDVKM. Trimming cost V 4 bases and J 8 bases; bases outside gene matches: 10. This chain's CDR3 is CASSSGGRTHGYTF. The CDR3, as DNA: TGTGCCAGCAGTTCAGGGGGACGGACCCACGGCTACACCTTC.

The V call is TRBV6-5, the J call TRBJ2-1; D remains unclear. This CDR3 comprises 14 residues. V shed 5 bases and J shed 6 bases, with 14 bases lying between them. CDR1 and CDR2 (germline): MNHEY, SVGAGI. The CDR3 region is CASSTHSLVNEQFF. The CDR3 region has the DNA TGTGCCAGCAGTACCCACAGTTTAGTCAATGAGCAGTTCTTC.

The rearrangement uses TRBV7-6 and TRBJ2-1; TRBD1 might be the D (6 bases). The CDR3 extends over 16 amino acids. With 1 base removed from V and 7 bases from J, the gap between germline ends came to 17 bases. Germline values: CDR1 SGHVS, CDR2 FNYEAQ. CDR3: CASSLEVDSPLNEQFF. The CDR3 DNA is TGTGCCAGCAGCTTAGAGGTGGACAGTCCCCTTAATGAGCAGTTCTTC.

This clone was recorded a few times. This rearrangement joins TRBV27 to TRBJ1-1; a possible D gene is TRBD1 (6 bases). This CDR3 comprises 14 residues. The germline V gene has CDR1 MNHEY and CDR2 SMNVEV (reference sequence). The V end was cut by 5 bases, the J end by 9 bases, with 19 bases between. The CDR3 reads CASSGRGDRPKAFF. In DNA form, the CDR3 reads TGTGCCAGCAGTGGGAGAGGAGACAGGCCCAAAGCTTTCTTT.

The chain recombines TRBV27 with TRBJ2-2; D is ambiguous. V was pared by 5 bases and J by 10 bases, with 11 bases between. Germline V gene data show CDR1 as MNHEY and CDR2 as SMNVEV (reference sequence). The CDR3 extends over 12 amino acids. Here the CDR3 reads CASSQPGTELFF. The CDR3, as DNA: TGTGCCAGCAGTCAACCAGGAACGGAGCTGTTTTTT.

This chain uses TRBV5-1 with TRBJ2-1; the D is unclear. Trimming pared 2 bases from V and 8 bases from J, leaving 11 bases between. The germline CDR1 and CDR2 sequences are SGHRS and YFSETQ. The CDR3 runs 13 residues. This CDR3 is CASSFPQRDEQFF. For the CDR3, the DNA is TGCGCCAGCAGCTTCCCGCAGCGCGATGAGCAGTTCTTC.

This clone has just one count. J is TRBJ1-2 and V is TRBV10-3; 8 bases agree with TRBD1. The CDR3 is 12 amino acids. Germline CDR1 reads ENHRY; CDR2 reads SYGVKD. V trimming: 5 bases; J trimming: 8 bases; junction bases outside the gene matches: 4. This chain's CDR3 is CAISTDRAGYTF. The DNA for the CDR3 is TGTGCCATCAGTACGGACAGGGCGGGCTACACCTTC.

The V and J genes are TRBV14 and TRBJ1-1; unclear D gene. This CDR3 contains 13 residues. Looked up from germline, CDR1 is SGHDN and CDR2 is FVKESK. V was trimmed by 1 base and J by 6 bases, leaving 9 bases between them. The CDR3 loop reads CASSQAGWPEAFF. For the CDR3, the DNA is TGTGCCAGCAGCCAAGCCGGGTGGCCTGAAGCTTTCTTT.

The chain uses TRBV5-4 and TRBJ1-6; tentative D call: TRBD1 (6 bases). Between the trimmed V and J ends, which lost 0 bases and 7 bases, there was a span of 17 bases. This CDR3 spans 17 amino acids. Germline values: CDR1 SGHNT, CDR2 YYREEE (reference sequence). The CDR3 DNA reads as TGTGCCAGCAGCTTGGCCCGAACAGGGTGGGGCAATTCACCCCTCCACTTT. The encoded protein is CASSLARTGWGNSPLHF.

The gene calls are TRBV19 and TRBJ1-5; D is unresolved. V shed 3 bases and J shed 7 bases, with 7 bases lying between them. Germline CDR1 and CDR2: LNHDA and SQIVND (reference sequence). The CDR3 loop spans 12 amino acids. This CDR3 reads CASSMQRQPQHF. Here the CDR3 DNA reads TGTGCCAGTAGTATGCAACGGCAGCCCCAGCATTTT.

The rearrangement links TRBV2 to TRBJ1-1; TRBD1 might be the D (6 bases). Germline CDR1 SNHLY, CDR2 FYNNEI. The CDR3 loop spans 13 amino acids. The germline V and J ends were trimmed by 5 bases and 5 bases, with 12 bases remaining between them. CDR3: CASSPQGWTEAFF. DNA for the CDR3: TGTGCCAGCAGTCCACAGGGATGGACTGAAGCTTTCTTT.